Below are 28 T cell receptor beta chains sequenced from a single sample in a study of cytomegalovirus exposure and HLA in healthy donors. Use of 60 Vbeta and 13 Jbeta primers characterized the PCR. Some clones are missing from TCRdb's copy, which holds only in-frame ones; the method was immunoSEQ multiplex PCR. Of about 140,000 clones listed, approximately 82% were seen once; the top ten hold 3.3%. Sequencing was carried out using PBMCs. All receptors derive from a man in his forties in good health and CMV-seronegative.

The chain joins TRBV18 to TRBJ1-5; 7 nucleotides match TRBD1. V shed 2 bases, J shed 1 base, and the junction held 2 bases outside the gene matches. Per germline, CDR1 KGHSH and CDR2 LQKENI. The CDR3 has 15 amino acids. CDR3 DNA sequence: TGTGCCAGCTCACCAGACAGGGCAAGCAATCAGCCCCAGCATTTT. Its translation: CASSPDRASNQPQHF.

The chain recombines TRBV5-6 with TRBJ1-1, with D possibly matching TRBD1 (6 bases). CDR3 length: 15 residues. Germline V gives CDR1 SGHDT, CDR2 YYEEEE. Trimming cost V 4 bases and J 0 bases, with 13 bases left between them. CDR3 residues: CASSQPGTMNTEAFF. CDR3 sequence (DNA): TGTGCCAGCAGCCAACCAGGGACAATGAACACTGAAGCTTTCTTT.

In its sample, this clone was seen once. This chain links TRBV18 with TRBJ1-6; 9 nucleotides line up with TRBD1. CDR1 is KGHSH and CDR2 is LQKENI in the germline V gene. This CDR3 is 15 amino acids long. V was clipped by 3 bases and J by 6 bases; unmatched bases: 3. CDR3 loop: CASSPDRGANSPLHF. CDR3 sequence (DNA): TGTGCCAGCTCACCGGACAGGGGCGCTAATTCACCCCTCCACTTT.

The chain recombines TRBV4-1 with TRBJ2-3; no clear D. Germline-derived CDR1 and CDR2 are MGHRA and YSYEKL. With 1 base removed from V and 4 bases from J, the gap between germline ends came to 9 bases. The CDR3 loop spans 14 amino acids. This CDR3 reads CASSQGTPPDTQYF. The CDR3 nucleotides are TGCGCCAGCAGCCAAGGAACTCCCCCAGATACGCAGTATTTT.

Only a few counts were recorded for this clone. The chain links TRBV5-5 to TRBJ2-2; D ambiguous. V lost 0 bases and J lost 2, with 5 bases in between. CDR1 SGHKS and CDR2 YYEKEE come from the germline V gene (reference sequence). This CDR3 has 14 residues. CDR3 residues: CASSLDLNTGELFF. CDR3 bases: TGTGCCAGCAGCTTGGACCTAAACACCGGGGAGCTGTTTTTT.

The chain couples TRBV28 to TRBJ1-6; D possibly corresponds to TRBD1 (5 bases). The CDR3 runs to 15 residues. Germline V lookup: CDR1 MDHEN, CDR2 SYDVKM. With 5 bases removed from V and 11 bases from J, the gap between germline ends came to 19 bases. The CDR3 region is CASSPNQGYRAPLHF. Written as DNA, the CDR3 is TGTGCCAGCAGTCCGAACCAGGGTTATCGGGCACCCCTCCACTTT.

This chain uses TRBV4-3 with TRBJ1-5; tentatively, D is TRBD1 (5 bases). The ends were cut back, 0 bases at V and 6 bases at J, with 12 bases in the middle. The CDR3 covers 15 residues. Germline V lookup: CDR1 LGHNA, CDR2 YSLEER. The CDR3 coding sequence is TGCGCCAGCAGCCAAGATCGGCAGGGCGGTCAGCCCCAGCATTTT. It specifies CASSQDRQGGQPQHF.

The gene calls are TRBV18 and TRBJ1-2, with 7 bases fitting TRBD1. V was pared by 4 bases and J by 4 bases, with 3 bases of the junction left unmatched. CDR1 is KGHSH and CDR2 is LQKENI in the germline V gene. The CDR3 spans 13 residues. CDR3: CASSHPGGYGYTF. CDR3 nucleotides: TGTGCCAGCTCACACCCAGGGGGCTATGGCTACACCTTC. Complete variable domain (other parts from reference TRBV18 and TRBJ1-2): NAGVMQNPRHLVRRRGQEARLRCSPMKGHSHVYWYRQLPEEGLKFMVYLQKENIIDESGMPKERFSAEFPKEGPSILRIQQVVRGDSAAYFCASSHPGGYGYTFGSGTRLTVV.

The chain links TRBV5-1 to TRBJ2-5, with 12 bases lining up with TRBD2. Germline lookup yields CDR1 SGHRS and CDR2 YFSETQ. The CDR3 contains 14 residues. Germline trimming cut 3 bases from V and 5 bases from J; bases unmatched to any gene: 2. This chain's CDR3 is CASSSGTSGETQYF. Written as DNA, the CDR3 is TGCGCCAGCAGCTCCGGGACTAGCGGGGAGACCCAGTACTTC.

This chain uses TRBV4-2 with TRBJ2-3; a weak D match, TRBD2 (7 bases). The CDR3 extends over 17 amino acids. Between the trimmed V and J ends, which lost 1 base and 4 bases, there was a span of 18 bases. Germline assignment: CDR1 LGHNA and CDR2 YNFKEQ. CDR3 sequence: CASSQGGGRGGPDTQYF. In nucleotides, the CDR3 is TGTGCCAGCAGCCAAGGGGGGGGCCGGGGCGGGCCAGATACGCAGTATTTT.

The chain recombines TRBV30 with TRBJ2-3, with D hard to call. The CDR3 is made up of 10 amino acids. Germline CDR1 reads GTSNPN; CDR2 reads SVGIG (reference sequence). The ends were cut back, 5 bases at V and 11 bases at J, with 11 bases in the middle. CDR3 DNA: TGTGCCTGGGGCGCAGGATTGCAGTATTTT. Its translation: CAWGAGLQYF.

The chain joins TRBV7-6 to TRBJ2-5, with D possibly TRBD1 on 6 matching bases. The V gene's germline CDR1 is SGHVS and CDR2 FNYEAQ. The CDR3 loop spans 15 amino acids. Trimming stripped 3 bases from V and 2 bases from J, with 13 bases between. DNA of the CDR3: TGTGCCAGCAGCTTCCAACAGAGGGGGCAAGAGACCCAGTACTTC. Amino acids: CASSFQQRGQETQYF.

The chain is built from TRBV5-1 and TRBJ1-2; 9 positions match TRBD1. V lost 3 bases and J lost 8; bases outside the gene matches: 2. Germline values: CDR1 SGHRS, CDR2 YFSETQ. CDR3 length: 12 amino acids. The CDR3 reads CASSWDRDGYTF. As DNA, the CDR3 is TGCGCCAGCAGCTGGGACAGGGACGGCTACACCTTC.

This clone was seen a single time. The J gene is TRBJ2-7, the V gene TRBV25-1; tentative D call: TRBD2 (5 bases). CDR1 is MGHDK and CDR2 is SYGVNS in the germline V gene. CDR3 size: 11 residues. Trimming left V 4 bases short and J 6 bases short, with 7 bases between. The CDR3 DNA reads as TGTGCCAGCAGTGTAGGGAGCGAGCAGTACTTC. Protein sequence: CASSVGSEQYF.

The gene calls are TRBV7-9 and TRBJ1-3; D uncertain. V was pared by 2 bases and J by 4 bases, with 9 bases between. CDR1 SEHNR and CDR2 FQNEAQ come from the germline V gene (reference sequence). This CDR3 is built from 14 residues. CDR3 protein: CASSLQAGGNTIYF. The CDR3 nucleotides are TGTGCCAGCAGCTTACAGGCGGGGGGAAACACCATATATTTT.

V is TRBV7-8 and J is TRBJ1-2, with D perhaps matching TRBD1 (6 bases). This CDR3 spans 14 amino acids. Trimming shortened V by 1 base and J by 8 bases, and 14 bases separated the two germline ends. Germline CDR1 reads SGHVS; CDR2 reads FQNEAQ. Written as DNA, the CDR3 is TGTGCCAGCAGCTTAGGGTCAGGGGATCGGGGCTACACCTTC. Protein product: CASSLGSGDRGYTF. Using reference TRBV7-8 and TRBJ1-2 for the parts outside the CDR3, the full variable domain is GAGVSQSPRYKVAKRGQDVALRCDPISGHVSLFWYQQALGQGPEFLTYFQNEAQLDKSGLPSDRFFAERPEGSVSTLKIQRTQQEDSAVYLCASSLGSGDRGYTFGSGTRLTVV.

The chain has TRBV7-8 and TRBJ1-1, with D perhaps matching TRBD1 (5 bases). CDR3 length: 12 amino acids. Trimming stripped 6 bases from V and 7 bases from J, with 12 bases between. Germline V gene lookup returns CDR1 SGHVS and CDR2 FQNEAQ. CDR3: CASSLDSYEAFF. The CDR3 DNA reads TGTGCCAGCAGTCTCGACAGCTATGAAGCTTTCTTT.

V is TRBV6-6 and J is TRBJ1-1; tentative D call: TRBD1 (6 bases). Germline values: CDR1 MNHNY, CDR2 SVGAGI (reference sequence). Deletions cut 6 bases from V and 3 bases from J, with 14 bases between. The CDR3 is 14 residues long. CDR3 sequence: CASSKQGRDTEAFF. The CDR3 DNA reads as TGTGCCAGCAGCAAACAGGGTAGGGACACTGAAGCTTTCTTT.

The chain links TRBV6-5 to TRBJ1-2; D remains ambiguous. The CDR3 extends over 12 amino acids. The V gene's germline CDR1 is MNHEY and CDR2 SVGAGI. The ends were cut back, 7 bases at V and 5 bases at J, with 11 bases in the middle. CDR3 DNA: TGTGCCAGCACAGCACAGCAGTATGGCTACACCTTC. This gives the protein CASTAQQYGYTF.

This chain joins TRBV7-9 and TRBJ1-1, with TRBD1 matching over 8 bases. The CDR3 is 15 residues long. CDR1 is SEHNR and CDR2 is FQNEAQ in the germline V gene (reference sequence). V dropped 9 bases and J dropped 5; count of bases not matched to a gene: 14. CDR3 in amino acids: CASSWGTGFLTEAFF. The CDR3 nucleotides are TGTGCCAGTTCTTGGGGGACAGGTTTTTTGACTGAAGCTTTCTTT.

On this clone: Its ends do not fully match the called genes, so a read error is possible. Other DNA sequences in the same sample also yield this CDR3. The chain has TRBV5-3 and TRBJ2-7, with D perhaps TRBD1 (5 bases). TRBV5-3 is noted as an ORF with a role that remains uncertain. The CDR3 covers 14 residues. The CDR3 protein is CARSHRISSYEQYF. The CDR3 DNA reads TGTGCCAGAAGCCACAGGATCTCCTCCTACGAGCAATACTTC.

The chain joins TRBV4-1 to TRBJ1-2; possibly TRBD1 for D (5 bases). Trimming took off 1 base at V and 5 bases at J, with 17 bases between the two ends. CDR1 and CDR2 (germline): MGHRA, YSYEKL. The CDR3 length is 16 residues. The DNA for the CDR3 is TGCGCCAGCAGCCAAGGGTCGGGGGGGGTTGGTTATGGCTACACCTTC. It translates to CASSQGSGGVGYGYTF.

This chain links TRBV28 with TRBJ2-7, with D possibly matching TRBD2 (6 bases). From germline, CDR1 is MDHEN and CDR2 SYDVKM. The CDR3 is 16 amino acids. V was shortened by 3 bases and J by 3 bases, with 18 bases between the two germline ends. This CDR3 is CASSFPLGGGIYEQYF. As DNA, the CDR3 is TGTGCCAGCAGTTTCCCCCTGGGGGGTGGTATCTACGAGCAGTACTTC.

The chain employs TRBV27 and TRBJ1-2, with D maybe TRBD1 (6 bases). The germline gives CDR1 MNHEY, CDR2 SMNVEV (reference sequence). This CDR3 contains 15 residues. The V gene lost 8 bases and the J gene lost 7 bases, with 23 bases spanning the gap. CDR3 amino acids: CASRTLDNRDRGYTF. In nucleotides, the CDR3 is TGTGCCAGCCGAACCCTTGACAACAGGGATCGTGGCTACACCTTC.

The table lists this clone with a count of one. The chain employs TRBV7-9 and TRBJ2-7; 8 bases match TRBD2. The CDR3 sequence is 12 residues long. J lost 4 bases, V lost 5 bases, and 1 base had no gene match. Germline CDR1 SEHNR, CDR2 FQNEAQ (reference sequence). The CDR3, as DNA: TGTGCCAGCAGCCCGGGAGGGTACGAGCAGTACTTC. As protein: CASSPGGYEQYF. Together with reference TRBV7-9 and TRBJ2-7, the CDR3 gives the full variable domain: DTGVSQNPRHKITKRGQNVTFRCDPISEHNRLYWYRQTLGQGPEFLTYFQNEAQLEKSRLLSDRFSAERPKGSFSTLEIQRTEQGDSAMYLCASSPGGYEQYFGPGTRLTVT.

A few counts support this clone. This sequence joins TRBV4-1 and TRBJ1-6; 7 bases fit TRBD1. Unmatched junction bases numbered 8, after V lost 4 bases and J lost 8 bases. Germline V gene lookup returns CDR1 MGHRA and CDR2 YSYEKL. This CDR3 has 15 amino acids. Written as DNA, the CDR3 is TGCGCCAGCAGCCGTGGACAGGATTCCGATTCACCCCTCCACTTT. Protein sequence: CASSRGQDSDSPLHF.

This chain uses TRBV6-1 with TRBJ1-1; no clear D. Per the germline V gene, CDR1 is MNHNS and CDR2 is SASEGT. V gave up 7 bases and J gave up 5 bases, with 17 bases separating them. This CDR3 has 14 residues. The CDR3 coding sequence is TGTGCCAGCATTCGAGTCCGGGGTCGAACTGAAGCTTTCTTT. This codes for CASIRVRGRTEAFF.

The genes are TRBV18 and TRBJ2-7, with no clear D. V was shortened by 2 bases and J by 0 bases, with 8 bases between the two germline ends. The CDR3 is made up of 14 amino acids. Germline V gene lookup returns CDR1 KGHSH and CDR2 LQKENI. The CDR3 nucleotides read TGTGCCAGCTCACCATTACAGAGCTCCTACGAGCAGTACTTC. Protein product: CASSPLQSSYEQYF.